This T cell receptor (beta chain) was identified during a study of T cell repertoires in cytomegalovirus infection. CDR1 is MNHNS and CDR2 is SASEGT in the germline V gene. The V end lost 10 bases, the J end lost 0 bases, and 22 bases lay between the germline ends. The CDR3 is 17 amino acids. This clonotype has ten or more counts. TCRdb recomputed calls from the reads with MiXCR, one row per CDR3 protein. This table has a few hundred thousand distinct CDR3 sequences, 8% to 9.5% appearing once. The sequence came from a human donor in good health (CMV status not recorded). Some clones in this sample may be carry-over from other donors' samples. The chain uses TRBV6-1 and TRBJ2-1; TRBD2 might be the D (5 bases). Source material: PBMCs. The CDR3 nucleotides are TGTGCCACCCTCCCGGGCCACGGCACTAGCTCCTACAATGAGCAGTTCTTC. Translating it yields CATLPGHGTSSYNEQFF.